The 19 T cell receptor beta chains presented below share a single source sample, sequenced in a study of CD8+CD57+ T cells in acquired aplastic anemia. Template material for TCR beta VDJ and CDR3 profiling consisted of genomic DNA. Using its own MiXCR run on the reads, TCRdb lists one record per CDR3 protein. The sample lists just over 450,000 distinct CDR3 sequences; approximately 33% were seen once. Sequenced patients had shown CD8+CD57+ cell expansion by flow cytometry. The sample consisted of sorted CD4+, CD8+, or CD8+CD57+ T cells (not recorded which) from PBMCs. These receptor sequences come from a human donor with aplastic anemia.

This clonotype was observed many times. CDR3 sequence: CASSFLGQGYGYTF. The CDR3 DNA is TGTGCCAGCAGCTTCTTGGGACAGGGTTATGGCTACACCTTC. V gene TRBV7-2 combines with J gene TRBJ1-2, with 9 positions matching TRBD1. The CDR3 sequence is 14 residues long. Trimming at V came to 3 bases and at J to 5 bases, leaving 4 bases not matched to a gene. Germline-derived CDR1 and CDR2 are SGHTA and FQGNSA.

The chain employs TRBV7-2 and TRBJ2-1; D assignment may be TRBD1 or TRBD2 (5 bases each). V was cut by 6 bases and J by 4 bases, with 19 bases left in between. The germline V gene has CDR1 SGHTA and CDR2 FQGNSA. The CDR3 is 16 amino acids. CDR3 sequence (DNA): TGTGCCAGCAGAACTGGGACCAGGCCCTGGTACAATGAGCAGTTCTTC. It codes for CASRTGTRPWYNEQFF.

This clonotype came up many times. Here the CDR3 DNA reads TGTGCCAGCAGTCCACAGGGACAGGGACAATATGGCTACACCTTC. Its protein is CASSPQGQGQYGYTF. The chain combines TRBV25-1 with TRBJ1-2; 9 positions agree with TRBD1. V gave up 5 bases and J gave up 5 bases; unmatched junction bases: 9. Germline-derived CDR1 and CDR2 are MGHDK and SYGVNS. This CDR3 contains 15 residues.

A word on this clonotype: It may be a read error: a sequence one base away is much more abundant. The rearrangement joins TRBV25-1 to TRBJ1-1; possible D gene TRBD1, 6 bases. CDR3 length: 16 amino acids. CDR1 is MGHDK and CDR2 is SYGVNS in the germline V gene. The V end lost 2 bases, the J end lost 1 base, and 14 bases lay between the germline ends. CDR3 sequence reads: CASSEGLQGENTEAFF. The CDR3 nucleotides read TGTGCCAGCAGTGAAGGGCTACAGGGAGAGAACACTGAAGCTTTCTTT.

Concerning this clonotype itself: A much larger clone is a single base away; this may be a read error. V and J are TRBV5-6 and TRBJ1-4; TRBD1 matches at 8 bases. The V gene's germline CDR1 is SGHDT and CDR2 YYEEEE. With 4 bases clipped from V and 6 bases from J, the junction kept 8 bases outside the gene matches. This CDR3 has 15 residues. The CDR3 DNA follows: TGTGCCAGCAGCGCAAAGACAGGGGCATATGAAAAACTGTTTTTT. It specifies CASSAKTGAYEKLFF.

This clonotype was seen many times. The V call is TRBV7-2, the J call TRBJ2-7; 10 bases align to TRBD1. V shed 6 bases and J 5 bases; nucleotides not matched to a gene: 10. This CDR3 is built from 15 residues. Germline V gene data show CDR1 as SGHTA and CDR2 as FQGNSA. The CDR3 sequence is CASSQATGGYHEQYF. CDR3 DNA sequence: TGTGCCAGCAGTCAGGCGACAGGGGGCTACCACGAGCAGTACTTC.

The sample holds a few counts of this clonotype. The chain carries TRBV20-1 and TRBJ1-5; 7 nucleotides align to TRBD1. The germline gives CDR1 DFQATT, CDR2 SNEGSKA (reference sequence). With V trimmed by 3 bases and J by 6 bases, 11 bases remained unmatched. The CDR3 is made up of 15 amino acids. The CDR3 spells CSASVLATGFQPQHF. The CDR3 region has the DNA TGCAGTGCTAGTGTTTTGGCGACAGGGTTTCAGCCCCAGCATTTT.

The chain combines TRBV5-6 with TRBJ1-6; 8 bases line up with TRBD1. The CDR3 runs 14 residues. Germline-derived CDR1 and CDR2 are SGHDT and YYEEEE. J lost 10 bases, V lost 4 bases, and 7 bases had no gene match. This CDR3 reads CASSDRGMGSPLHF. DNA of the CDR3: TGTGCCAGCAGCGACAGGGGTATGGGATCACCCCTCCACTTT.

This clonotype came up many times. The chain couples TRBV19 to TRBJ1-5; 10 bases are shared with TRBD1. The CDR3 sequence is 14 residues long. CDR1 is LNHDA and CDR2 is SQIVND in the germline V gene (reference sequence). V shed 8 bases and J 6 bases; nucleotides not matched to a gene: 7. The CDR3 nucleotides read TGTGCCAGTTTAGGGACAGGGGACACTCAGCCCCAGCATTTT. Residues: CASLGTGDTQPQHF. Based on the CDR3 plus reference TRBV19 and TRBJ1-5, the full variable domain is DGGITQSPKYLFRKEGQNVTLSCEQNLNHDAMYWYRQDPGQGLRLIYYSQIVNDFQKGDIAEGYSVSREKKESFPLTVTSAQKNPTAFYLCASLGTGDTQPQHFGDGTRLSIL.

The V call is TRBV25-1, the J call TRBJ2-1; D uncertain. This CDR3 has 11 residues. V lost 5 bases and J 9 bases, leaving 8 bases between the germline ends. The V gene's germline CDR1 is MGHDK and CDR2 SYGVNS. This CDR3 reads CASSRVGEQFF. In DNA form, the CDR3 reads TGTGCCAGCAGTCGGGTTGGTGAGCAGTTCTTC.

This clonotype was recorded many times. The chain links TRBV29-1 to TRBJ1-2, with 9 bases matching TRBD1. From germline, CDR1 is SQVTM and CDR2 ANQGSEA. The CDR3 sequence is 13 residues long. V lost 7 bases and J lost 4; bases outside the gene matches: 7. CDR3 amino acids: CSAEGTGSYGYTF. The CDR3 DNA reads as TGCAGCGCCGAAGGGACAGGGAGCTATGGCTACACCTTC.

This clonotype occurred many times. The chain carries TRBV5-1 and TRBJ1-2; D not certain. The V gene lost 0 bases and the J gene lost 2 bases, with 8 bases spanning the gap. There are 14 residues in the CDR3. Germline V lookup: CDR1 SGHRS, CDR2 YFSETQ. The CDR3: CASSLEPGNYGYTF. The CDR3 nucleotides read TGCGCCAGCAGCTTGGAGCCGGGGAACTATGGCTACACCTTC.

This clonotype has only a few counts. V and J are TRBV4-2 and TRBJ1-3, with TRBD1 matching 11 bases. CDR1 and CDR2 (germline): LGHNA, YNFKEQ. The J segment lost 4 bases and the V segment lost 6 bases, leaving 8 bases of the junction unmatched. This CDR3 contains 16 residues. This CDR3 is CASRRGQGASGNTIYF. CDR3 DNA: TGTGCCAGCAGACGCGGACAGGGGGCTTCGGGAAACACCATATATTTT.

The CDR3 protein is CSARDGQGSNYGYTF. The CDR3 DNA is TGCAGTGCTAGAGATGGGCAGGGAAGTAACTATGGCTACACCTTC. The gene calls are TRBV20-1 and TRBJ1-2; tentatively, D is TRBD1 (5 bases). Trimming cost V 0 bases and J 1 base, with 12 bases left between them. Looked up from germline, CDR1 is DFQATT and CDR2 is SNEGSKA (reference sequence). The CDR3 loop spans 15 amino acids.

This chain connects TRBV9 to TRBJ2-1, with unresolved D. The germline V gene has CDR1 SGDLS and CDR2 YYNGEE. The V end lost 0 bases, the J end lost 10 bases, and 5 bases lay between the germline ends. The CDR3 is 11 residues long. CDR3 sequence: CASSVGREQFF. The DNA for the CDR3 is TGTGCCAGCAGCGTAGGGCGGGAGCAGTTCTTC.

The genes are TRBV25-1 and TRBJ2-3, with 13 bases fitting TRBD2. V shed 6 bases and J 5 bases; nucleotides not matched to a gene: 5. This CDR3 spans 15 amino acids. CDR1 MGHDK and CDR2 SYGVNS come from the germline V gene. The CDR3: CASRTSGRARDTQYF. For the CDR3, the DNA is TGTGCCAGCAGAACTAGCGGGAGGGCAAGAGATACGCAGTATTTT.

The genes are TRBV7-3 and TRBJ2-7; unclear D gene. Per the germline V gene, CDR1 is SGHTA and CDR2 is FQGTGA. Trimming shortened V by 5 bases and J by 3 bases, and 11 bases separated the two germline ends. The CDR3 contains 13 residues. The CDR3 DNA reads TGTGCCAGCAGCCCTGACTCCGACTACGAGCAGTACTTC. It yields the protein CASSPDSDYEQYF. Full variable domain (outside the CDR3, taken from reference TRBV7-3 and TRBJ2-7): GAGVSQTPSNKVTEKGKYVELRCDPISGHTALYWYRQSLGQGPEFLIYFQGTGAADDSGLPNDRFFAVRPEGSVSTLKIQRTERGDSAVYLCASSPDSDYEQYFGPGTRLTVT.

This clonotype was seen many times. The chain has TRBV7-3 and TRBJ2-6; D is undetermined. Germline V CDR1 and CDR2: SGHTA, FQGTGA. V was pared by 6 bases and J by 0 bases, with 6 bases between. The CDR3 runs to 14 residues. The CDR3 here is CASRLSSGANVLTF. The CDR3 DNA reads TGTGCCAGCAGATTATCCTCTGGGGCCAACGTCCTGACTTTC. The full variable domain, completed using reference TRBV7-3 and TRBJ2-6, is GAGVSQTPSNKVTEKGKYVELRCDPISGHTALYWYRQSLGQGPEFLIYFQGTGAADDSGLPNDRFFAVRPEGSVSTLKIQRTERGDSAVYLCASRLSSGANVLTFGAGSRLTVL.

The count of this clonotype is one. This may be a read error, as it is one base from a much larger clone. CDR3: CSASPVTGSSYEQCF. In nucleotides, the CDR3 is TGCAGTGCTAGCCCTGTGACAGGGAGCTCCTACGAGCAGTGCTTC. The chain recombines TRBV20-1 with TRBJ2-7; TRBD1 aligns across 7 bases. Germline V CDR1 and CDR2: DFQATT, SNEGSKA (reference sequence). This CDR3 contains 15 residues.